The rows below give T cell receptor beta chains drawn from one sample of a study of blood T cell repertoires in COVID-19. Assay: immunoSEQ multiplex PCR; the TCRdb copy retains only in-frame clones and omits some. Of under 250,000 clones in the sample, about 82% were seen once. Sequencing was done on a sample of peripheral blood. Receptors were obtained from a woman of 80 years or more with COVID-19, enrolled during active disease. The CDR3 runs from the conserved cysteine through the conserved F or W. Fields, in order: J gene, D gene, V gene, clone size, CDR3 DNA, CDR3 protein. A D gene is named only where the DNA matches it firmly. Size is omitted from some rows. Given values are once, few, many or a class for expanded clones.

j_call: TRBJ1-1; d_call: TRBD1; v_call: TRBV7-3; clone_size: once; cdr3_nt: TGTGCCAGCAGCCCCGCCGGGACAGGGAGGACTGAAGCTTTCTTT; cdr3_aa: CASSPAGTGRTEAFF
j_call: TRBJ2-3; d_call: -; v_call: TRBV21-1; clone_size: once; cdr3_nt: TGTGCCAGCCGATTTGGGAAGACAGGGGGAGAGTCTAGCACAGATACGCAGTATTTT; cdr3_aa: CASRFGKTGGESSTDTQYF
j_call: TRBJ2-3; d_call: TRBD2; v_call: TRBV18; clone_size: -; cdr3_nt: TGTGCCAGCTCACCATCACTAGCGGGGGGCTCCACAGATACGCAGTATTTT; cdr3_aa: CASSPSLAGGSTDTQYF
j_call: TRBJ2-3; d_call: TRBD2; v_call: TRBV29-1; clone_size: once; cdr3_nt: TGCAGCGTTCGTCCTCCTCCGGGACTAGCGGGGGTCCCGGATACGCAGTATTTT; cdr3_aa: CSVRPPPGLAGVPDTQYF
j_call: TRBJ2-1; d_call: TRBD1; v_call: TRBV5-1; clone_size: -; cdr3_nt: TGCGCCAGCAGCTCGGGACAGACCTACAATGAGCAGTTCTTC; cdr3_aa: CASSSGQTYNEQFF
j_call: TRBJ2-2; d_call: TRBD2; v_call: TRBV18; clone_size: -; cdr3_nt: TGTGCCAGCTCATCACCAGGGACTAGCGGATCCACCGGGGAGCTGTTTTTT; cdr3_aa: CASSSPGTSGSTGELFF
j_call: TRBJ1-1; d_call: TRBD1; v_call: TRBV10-3; clone_size: few; cdr3_nt: TGTGCCATCAGTGAGGCAGGGGGAGGGAACACTGAAGCTTTCTTT; cdr3_aa: CAISEAGGGNTEAFF
j_call: TRBJ2-2; d_call: TRBD1; v_call: TRBV10-3; clone_size: -; cdr3_nt: TGTGCCATCAGGGCCGGGACAGGGCCCACCGGGGAGCTGTTTTTT; cdr3_aa: CAIRAGTGPTGELFF
j_call: TRBJ1-1; d_call: TRBD1; v_call: TRBV12-3/TRBV12-4; clone_size: -; cdr3_nt: TGTGCCAGCAGTACAGGGGGCCGGACTGAAGCTTTCTTT; cdr3_aa: CASSTGGRTEAFF
j_call: TRBJ1-3; d_call: TRBD1; v_call: TRBV27; clone_size: -; cdr3_nt: TGTGCCAGTGGACAGGGTGGACACTCTGGAAACACCATATATTTT; cdr3_aa: CASGQGGHSGNTIYF
j_call: TRBJ2-1; d_call: TRBD2; v_call: TRBV9; clone_size: -; cdr3_nt: TGTGCCAGCAGCGTGGGCGGGGGGACCTACAATGAGCAGTTCTTC; cdr3_aa: CASSVGGGTYNEQFF
j_call: TRBJ2-4; d_call: -; v_call: TRBV7-2; clone_size: -; cdr3_nt: TGTGCCAGCAGCTTATCGCGTGGCAAAAACATTCAGTACTTC; cdr3_aa: CASSLSRGKNIQYF
j_call: TRBJ1-5; d_call: -; v_call: TRBV3-1/TRBV3-2; clone_size: -; cdr3_nt: TGTGCCAGCAGCCAAGAACAGTATAGCAATCAGCCCCAGCATTTT; cdr3_aa: CASSQEQYSNQPQHF
j_call: TRBJ1-1; d_call: -; v_call: TRBV12-3/TRBV12-4; clone_size: -; cdr3_nt: TGTGCCAGCGGTTCGAACATGAACACTGAAGCTTTCTTT; cdr3_aa: CASGSNMNTEAFF
j_call: TRBJ1-3; d_call: -; v_call: TRBV5-1; clone_size: -; cdr3_nt: TGCGCCAGCAGCTTGGTTTCAGGGGCTGGAAACACCATATATTTT; cdr3_aa: CASSLVSGAGNTIYF
j_call: TRBJ1-2; d_call: -; v_call: TRBV7-9; clone_size: -; cdr3_nt: TGTGCCAGCAGCGGAGAAAGAAACTATGGCTACACCTTC; cdr3_aa: CASSGERNYGYTF
j_call: TRBJ1-5; d_call: -; v_call: TRBV6-5; clone_size: -; cdr3_nt: TGTGCCAGCCGCGGGGTAGGGGATCAGCCCCAGCATTTT; cdr3_aa: CASRGVGDQPQHF
j_call: TRBJ2-3; d_call: TRBD2; v_call: TRBV11-2; clone_size: -; cdr3_nt: TGTGCCAGCAGCGTGACCGTCGGGAGCGGGGGGGCCAGAGATACGCAGTATTTT; cdr3_aa: CASSVTVGSGGARDTQYF
j_call: TRBJ1-2; d_call: TRBD1; v_call: TRBV5-6; clone_size: -; cdr3_nt: TGTGCCAGCAGCTTTCAGGGGGGAGACTATGGCTACACCTTC; cdr3_aa: CASSFQGGDYGYTF
j_call: TRBJ1-1; d_call: -; v_call: TRBV5-1; clone_size: -; cdr3_nt: TGCGCCAGCAGCTCCACAGGGCCCACTGAAGCTTTCTTT; cdr3_aa: CASSSTGPTEAFF
j_call: TRBJ1-1; d_call: -; v_call: TRBV29-1; clone_size: -; cdr3_nt: TGCAGCGTCAAGAACACTGAAGCTTTCTTT; cdr3_aa: CSVKNTEAFF
j_call: TRBJ2-5; d_call: TRBD1; v_call: TRBV19; clone_size: few; cdr3_nt: TGTGCCAGTAGTCCGGGCGGTGGGACAGCAAGGAAGGAGACCCAGTACTTC; cdr3_aa: CASSPGGGTARKETQYF
j_call: TRBJ1-2; d_call: TRBD1; v_call: TRBV6-5; clone_size: -; cdr3_nt: TGTGCCAGCAGTTACCTGGGACAGGGAGTAGGCTACACCTTC; cdr3_aa: CASSYLGQGVGYTF
j_call: TRBJ1-4; d_call: TRBD1; v_call: TRBV5-1; clone_size: -; cdr3_nt: TGCGCCAGCAGCTTAACCTCGGGACAGGGAAATGAAAAACTGTTTTTT; cdr3_aa: CASSLTSGQGNEKLFF
j_call: TRBJ2-5; d_call: -; v_call: TRBV6-5; clone_size: -; cdr3_nt: TGTGCCAGCAGTTCGGGCCGGGGGGCGAAAGAGACCCAGTACTTC; cdr3_aa: CASSSGRGAKETQYF
j_call: TRBJ2-2; d_call: TRBD2; v_call: TRBV19; clone_size: -; cdr3_nt: TGTGCCAGTAGCCGGACTAGCGGGACCTTCGCGAACACCGGGGAGCTGTTTTTT; cdr3_aa: CASSRTSGTFANTGELFF
j_call: TRBJ1-1; d_call: TRBD1; v_call: TRBV4-2; clone_size: -; cdr3_nt: TGTGCCAGCAGCCAAGATATGGGACAGACCTATGAAGCTTTCTTT; cdr3_aa: CASSQDMGQTYEAFF
j_call: TRBJ2-3; d_call: -; v_call: TRBV9; clone_size: -; cdr3_nt: TGTGCCAGCAGCGTAGCTCCGGGGGTTACTTACACAGATACGCAGTATTTT; cdr3_aa: CASSVAPGVTYTDTQYF
j_call: TRBJ1-6; d_call: TRBD1; v_call: TRBV24-1; clone_size: -; cdr3_nt: TGTGCCACCAGCCTGGGACAGGCCAATTCACCCCTCCACTTT; cdr3_aa: CATSLGQANSPLHF
j_call: TRBJ1-1; d_call: -; v_call: TRBV3-1/TRBV3-2; clone_size: -; cdr3_nt: TGTGCCAGCAGCCCTAAAGGGGGCACTGAAGCTTTCTTT; cdr3_aa: CASSPKGGTEAFF
j_call: TRBJ1-3; d_call: -; v_call: TRBV30; clone_size: -; cdr3_nt: TGTGCCTGGAGTGTACTACGGGGGTCTGGAAACACCATATATTTT; cdr3_aa: CAWSVLRGSGNTIYF
j_call: TRBJ2-7; d_call: TRBD1; v_call: TRBV18; clone_size: few; cdr3_nt: TGTGCCAGCTCACAACTGACAGGGGGCGAGCAGTACTTC; cdr3_aa: CASSQLTGGEQYF
j_call: TRBJ1-2; d_call: TRBD1; v_call: TRBV29-1; clone_size: -; cdr3_nt: TGCAGCGTTGAGTCGACAGGGAGCCCCTATGGCTACACCTTC; cdr3_aa: CSVESTGSPYGYTF
j_call: TRBJ2-7; d_call: -; v_call: TRBV7-2; clone_size: once; cdr3_nt: TGTGCCAGCAGCTTAGCCGGGGGCTACGAGCAGTACTTC; cdr3_aa: CASSLAGGYEQYF
j_call: TRBJ2-1; d_call: TRBD2; v_call: TRBV3-1/TRBV3-2; clone_size: -; cdr3_nt: TGTGCCAGCAGCGCCCTAGCGGGGAACTCCTACAATGAGCAGTTCTTC; cdr3_aa: CASSALAGNSYNEQFF
j_call: TRBJ2-1; d_call: TRBD1; v_call: TRBV5-4; clone_size: -; cdr3_nt: TGTGCCAGCAGCCCGACAGGGGGGGGCCCCTACAATGAGCAGTTCTTC; cdr3_aa: CASSPTGGGPYNEQFF
j_call: TRBJ1-2; d_call: -; v_call: TRBV2; clone_size: -; cdr3_nt: TGTGCCAGCAGTGAACTGCGCTATGGCTACACCTTC; cdr3_aa: CASSELRYGYTF
j_call: TRBJ1-1; d_call: TRBD1; v_call: TRBV19; clone_size: -; cdr3_nt: TGTGCCAGTAGTATAGGGACAGGGGGTGGTCGGACTGAAGCTTTCTTT; cdr3_aa: CASSIGTGGGRTEAFF
j_call: TRBJ2-5; d_call: TRBD2; v_call: TRBV5-1; clone_size: -; cdr3_nt: TGCGCCAGCGCCGATGGTGGGACTAGCAGGGAGACCCAGTACTTC; cdr3_aa: CASADGGTSRETQYF
j_call: TRBJ1-4; d_call: TRBD1; v_call: TRBV5-1; clone_size: few; cdr3_nt: TGCGCCAGCAGTCGACGGACAGGGACGGATGAAAAACTGTTTTTT; cdr3_aa: CASSRRTGTDEKLFF
j_call: TRBJ1-1; d_call: TRBD1; v_call: TRBV6-5; clone_size: -; cdr3_nt: TGTGCCAGCAGACTTCAAGGGGGCAATCTTGAAGCTTTCTTT; cdr3_aa: CASRLQGGNLEAFF
j_call: TRBJ2-4; d_call: -; v_call: TRBV6-1; clone_size: -; cdr3_nt: TGTGCCAGCAGTGAAGCGGAGTTCGAGAGAAACATTCAGTACTTC; cdr3_aa: CASSEAEFERNIQYF
j_call: TRBJ1-2; d_call: -; v_call: TRBV6-5; clone_size: -; cdr3_nt: TGTGCCAGCAGTTATAGCGGCTATGGCTACACCTTC; cdr3_aa: CASSYSGYGYTF
j_call: TRBJ1-1; d_call: -; v_call: TRBV7-2; clone_size: few; cdr3_nt: TGTGCCAGCAGCGCAGCGGGATTTCTGAAGAACACTGAAGCTTTCTTT; cdr3_aa: CASSAAGFLKNTEAFF
j_call: TRBJ1-3; d_call: -; v_call: TRBV5-1; clone_size: -; cdr3_nt: TGCGCCAGCAGCGCCACAGCATTAACTGGAAACACCATATATTTT; cdr3_aa: CASSATALTGNTIYF
j_call: TRBJ2-3; d_call: -; v_call: TRBV24-1; clone_size: -; cdr3_nt: TGTGCCACCAGAGCGCCAGGGGATACGCAGTATTTT; cdr3_aa: CATRAPGDTQYF
j_call: TRBJ1-1; d_call: TRBD1; v_call: TRBV4-1; clone_size: -; cdr3_nt: TGCGCCAGCAGCCTAGAGGGACAGCAAGGGACTGAAGCTTTCTTT; cdr3_aa: CASSLEGQQGTEAFF
j_call: TRBJ1-1; d_call: -; v_call: TRBV30; clone_size: -; cdr3_nt: TGTGCCTGGACGAGGTCCGTAGTAAACACTGAAGCTTTCTTT; cdr3_aa: CAWTRSVVNTEAFF
j_call: TRBJ2-3; d_call: TRBD2; v_call: TRBV11-2; clone_size: -; cdr3_nt: TGTGCCAGCAGCTTAGGGAGACTAGCGGGCACAGATACGCAGTATTTT; cdr3_aa: CASSLGRLAGTDTQYF
j_call: TRBJ2-7; d_call: TRBD2; v_call: TRBV19; clone_size: -; cdr3_nt: TGTGCCAGTAGCTATAAGCGGGGTTACGAGCAGTACTTC; cdr3_aa: CASSYKRGYEQYF
j_call: TRBJ1-5; d_call: -; v_call: TRBV4-2; clone_size: -; cdr3_nt: TGTGCCAGCAGCCAAGCGGGGGATAGCAATCAGCCCCAGCATTTT; cdr3_aa: CASSQAGDSNQPQHF
j_call: TRBJ1-1; d_call: -; v_call: TRBV29-1; clone_size: -; cdr3_nt: TGCAGCGTTGAACAGGGGCTGTACACTGAAGCTTTCTTT; cdr3_aa: CSVEQGLYTEAFF